These 32 T cell receptor beta chains came from one sample sequenced in a study of cytomegalovirus exposure and HLA in healthy donors. Sequencing used immunoSEQ multiplex PCR; TCRdb keeps in-frame clones, though not all of them. The data show more than 140,000 clones, with roughly nine tenths seen just once and approximately 3.2% held by the top ten. Sample: PBMCs. The receptors derive from a woman under 30 in good health and CMV-seropositive.

The rearrangement uses TRBV28 and TRBJ2-1; the D gene is possibly TRBD2 (6 bases). Germline V CDR1 and CDR2: MDHEN, SYDVKM. This CDR3 comprises 15 residues. The V end was cut by 2 bases, the J end by 3 bases, with 11 bases between. The CDR3 reads CASSLRGLNYNEQFF. CDR3 nucleotide sequence: TGTGCCAGCAGTTTAAGAGGACTAAACTACAATGAGCAGTTCTTC.

The CDR3 loop is CASSLIAETDTQYF. CDR3 DNA: TGCGCCAGCAGCCTAATAGCGGAGACAGATACGCAGTATTTT. This chain connects TRBV4-3 to TRBJ2-3; TRBD2 might be the D (6 bases). V was cut by 4 bases and J by 3 bases, with 11 bases left in between. This CDR3 comprises 14 residues. CDR1 LGHNA and CDR2 YSLEER come from the germline V gene.

The chain is built from TRBV2 and TRBJ1-2; 8 nucleotides align to TRBD1. The germline CDR1 and CDR2 sequences are SNHLY and FYNNEI. The CDR3 covers 15 residues. J lost 7 bases, V lost 4 bases, and 11 bases had no gene match. CDR3: CASSVLQGQGAGYTF. The CDR3 coding sequence is TGTGCCAGCAGTGTTCTTCAAGGGCAGGGGGCTGGCTACACCTTC.

This rearrangement joins TRBV27 to TRBJ2-1; TRBD1 aligns across 8 bases. Germline V CDR1 and CDR2: MNHEY, SMNVEV (reference sequence). V was pared by 5 bases and J by 6 bases, with 6 bases of the junction left unmatched. The CDR3 is 14 residues long. CDR3 DNA sequence: TGTGCCAGCAGTCCAAGGACAGGGAGCAATGAGCAGTTCTTC. As protein: CASSPRTGSNEQFF.

The J gene is TRBJ2-7, the V gene TRBV28, with D possibly matching TRBD1 (6 bases). Germline loops: CDR1 MDHEN, CDR2 SYDVKM. CDR3 length: 16 residues. Trimming shortened V by 2 bases and J by 3 bases, and 17 bases separated the two germline ends. For the CDR3, the DNA is TGTGCCAGCAGTTTAGGGGCGAGGGTCAGGGGCTACGAGCAGTACTTC. The encoded protein is CASSLGARVRGYEQYF.

The chain joins TRBV5-6 to TRBJ1-3; 7 nucleotides match TRBD1. CDR1 is SGHDT, CDR2 YYEEEE, per germline. The CDR3 is 16 residues long. The trim removed 0 bases at V and 2 bases at J, leaving 5 bases unmatched. CDR3: CASSLDPTGAGNTIYF. The CDR3 DNA sequence: TGTGCCAGCAGCTTGGATCCCACAGGGGCTGGAAACACCATATATTTT.

The chain uses TRBV6-5 and TRBJ2-5, with 9 bases identical to TRBD2. Germline V gene sequence: CDR1 MNHEY, CDR2 SVGAGI. V dropped 0 bases and J dropped 1; count of bases not matched to a gene: 0. The CDR3 runs 15 residues. The CDR3 coding sequence is TGTGCCAGCAGTTACTCTAGCGGGAGCCAAGAGACCCAGTACTTC. Translation gives CASSYSSGSQETQYF.

J is TRBJ1-3 and V is TRBV6-1; D may be TRBD1 (6 bases). Trimming took off 6 bases at V and 3 bases at J, with 15 bases between the two ends. The CDR3 runs 15 residues. The germline gives CDR1 MNHNS, CDR2 SASEGT. DNA of the CDR3: TGTGCCAGCAGGGGAGTACAGGGATATGGAAACACCATATATTTT. Its translation is CASRGVQGYGNTIYF.

The rearrangement joins TRBV30 to TRBJ1-1, with D unclear. This CDR3 spans 12 amino acids. The germline V and J ends were trimmed by 5 bases and 5 bases, with 12 bases remaining between them. CDR1 is GTSNPN and CDR2 is SVGIG in the germline V gene (reference sequence). The CDR3 sequence is CAWGRGETEAFF. The CDR3 DNA reads as TGTGCCTGGGGGAGAGGAGAGACTGAAGCTTTCTTT.

The chain carries TRBV28 and TRBJ2-2, with TRBD1 identical over 12 bases. V lost 2 bases and J lost 6; bases outside the gene matches: 13. The CDR3 sequence is 19 residues long. Per germline, CDR1 MDHEN and CDR2 SYDVKM. The CDR3 nucleotides are TGTGCCAGCAGTTTACCTGCCCCCGGGACAGGGGGCACCGCCGGGGAGCTGTTTTTT. Translating gives CASSLPAPGTGGTAGELFF. Variable domain in full (rest from reference TRBV28 and TRBJ2-2): DVKVTQSSRYLVKRTGEKVFLECVQDMDHENMFWYRQDPGLGLRLIYFSYDVKMKEKGDIPEGYSVSREKKERFSLILESASTNQTSMYLCASSLPAPGTGGTAGELFFGEGSRLTVL.

The chain couples TRBV10-1 to TRBJ2-7; D call uncertain. The length of the CDR3 is 13 residues. The germline gives CDR1 WNHNN, CDR2 SYGVQD (reference sequence). The V end was cut by 4 bases, the J end by 5 bases, with 12 bases between. The CDR3 sequence: CASSAEFSDEQYF. CDR3 DNA sequence: TGCGCCAGCAGTGCGGAGTTCTCGGACGAGCAGTACTTC.

The CDR3 coding sequence is TGTGCCTGGAAGCCCGGGATGGGAACCTACGAGCAGTACTTC. Translated, it gives CAWKPGMGTYEQYF. The V gene is TRBV30, the J gene TRBJ2-7; D might be TRBD2 (5 bases). V lost 4 bases, J lost 2 bases, and 15 bases lay in between. Germline V gene data show CDR1 as GTSNPN and CDR2 as SVGIG (reference sequence). The CDR3 runs 14 residues.

The rearrangement links TRBV5-4 to TRBJ2-7, with 8 bases aligning to TRBD2. J gave up 2 bases and V 0 bases, and 7 bases lay outside the gene matches. The germline CDR1 and CDR2 sequences are SGHNT and YYREEE (reference sequence). The CDR3 extends over 16 amino acids. In nucleotides, the CDR3 is TGTGCCAGCAGCTTGGGGCTAGCGGGTAATCCCTACGAGCAGTACTTC. Amino acids: CASSLGLAGNPYEQYF.

This chain connects TRBV6-5 to TRBJ1-5; D is uncertain. Germline values: CDR1 MNHEY, CDR2 SVGAGI. The V and J ends lost 0 bases and 0 bases respectively, with 6 bases between them. This CDR3 has 15 amino acids. The CDR3 protein is CASSYSRSSNQPQHF. The CDR3 DNA follows: TGTGCCAGCAGTTACTCGAGATCTAGCAATCAGCCCCAGCATTTT.

The chain links TRBV5-1 to TRBJ2-3; a possible D gene is TRBD1 (6 bases). Germline CDR1 reads SGHRS; CDR2 reads YFSETQ. The CDR3 totals 15 residues. The V gene lost 0 bases and the J gene lost 1 base, with 9 bases spanning the gap. The CDR3 region has the DNA TGCGCCAGCAGCTTGGTCCACAGGGGCACAGATACGCAGTATTTT. Its translation is CASSLVHRGTDTQYF.

Turning to this clone: This same CDR3 is encoded by further DNA sequences in the sample. V is TRBV7-2 and J is TRBJ2-7, with TRBD2 matching 7 bases. After removal of 0 bases from V and 0 bases from J, the junction contained 2 bases not matched to a gene. Germline CDR1 SGHTA, CDR2 FQGNSA. The length of the CDR3 is 15 residues. For the CDR3, the DNA is TGTGCCAGCAGCTTAGCCCGCGGGAGCTCCTACGAGCAGTACTTC. Translating gives CASSLARGSSYEQYF.

CDR3 in DNA: TGCGCCAGCAGCTTGCGCCAGGGGTCGTCTGGAAACACCATATATTTT. It translates to CASSLRQGSSGNTIYF. The V gene is TRBV5-1, the J gene TRBJ1-3, with D possibly matching TRBD1 (6 bases). Germline V CDR1 and CDR2: SGHRS, YFSETQ. This CDR3 comprises 16 residues. The V end was cut by 1 base, the J end by 1 base, with 12 bases between.

The rearrangement uses TRBV28 and TRBJ1-5, with a tentative D call TRBD1 (5 bases). V lost 6 bases and J 4 bases, leaving 16 bases between the germline ends. Germline V gene lookup returns CDR1 MDHEN and CDR2 SYDVKM. This CDR3 comprises 15 residues. The CDR3 region has the DNA TGTGCCAGCAGATTCGGGCCGGGGGGAAATCAGCCCCAGCATTTT. It specifies CASRFGPGGNQPQHF.

The rearrangement uses TRBV25-1 and TRBJ2-5; 8 bases fit TRBD2. Germline trimming cut 1 base from V and 5 bases from J; bases unmatched to any gene: 9. The germline V gene has CDR1 MGHDK and CDR2 SYGVNS. The length of the CDR3 is 16 residues. The CDR3 sequence: CASSESRGGSKETQYF. As DNA, the CDR3 is TGTGCCAGCAGTGAATCCCGGGGGGGGAGTAAGGAGACCCAGTACTTC. Full variable domain (missing parts from reference TRBV25-1 and TRBJ2-5): EADIYQTPRYLVIGTGKKITLECSQTMGHDKMYWYQQDPGMELHLIHYSYGVNSTEKGDLSSESTVSRIRTEHFPLTLESARPSHTSQYLCASSESRGGSKETQYFGPGTRLLVL.

This chain joins TRBV28 and TRBJ2-1; 15 nucleotides match TRBD2. From germline, CDR1 is MDHEN and CDR2 SYDVKM. The CDR3 is 15 residues long. Trimming cost V 6 bases and J 7 bases; bases outside gene matches: 4. CDR3: CASRLGTSGGNEQFF. The CDR3 coding sequence is TGTGCCAGCAGATTGGGGACTAGCGGGGGGAATGAGCAGTTCTTC.

A remark on this clone: The junction shows a germline mismatch at one end, possibly a read error. J is TRBJ2-1 and V is TRBV2; tentative D call: TRBD2 (6 bases). The CDR3 loop spans 10 amino acids. Germline V CDR1 and CDR2: SNHLY, FYNNEI. The DNA for the CDR3 is TGTGCCAGCAGGGGGGGAGCCCCACTCTTC. Encoded protein: CASRGGAPLF. Complete variable domain (other parts from reference TRBV2 and TRBJ2-1): EPEVTQTPSHQVTQMGQEVILRCVPISNHLYFYWYRQILGQKVEFLVSFYNNEISEKSEIFDDQFSVERPDGSNFTLKIRSTKLEDSAMYFCASRGGAPLFGPGTRLTVL.

The genes are TRBV5-6 and TRBJ2-1; 15 bases are a match to TRBD2. Unmatched junction bases numbered 13, after V lost 4 bases and J lost 5 bases. CDR3 length: 19 amino acids. The germline CDR1 and CDR2 sequences are SGHDT and YYEEEE. CDR3 DNA sequence: TGTGCCAGCAGCCGGACCGGGACTAGCGGGAGGCTCTCAGACAATGAGCAGTTCTTC. Protein: CASSRTGTSGRLSDNEQFF.

The genes are TRBV7-9 and TRBJ2-2, with 7 bases matching TRBD2. The CDR3 length is 15 residues. Germline CDR1 and CDR2: SEHNR and FQNEAQ (reference sequence). V dropped 4 bases and J dropped 4; count of bases not matched to a gene: 6. This CDR3 is CASSYSGQITGELFF. The DNA for the CDR3 is TGTGCCAGCAGCTATAGCGGGCAAATCACCGGGGAGCTGTTTTTT.

The V and J genes are TRBV5-4 and TRBJ2-1, with 8 bases identical to TRBD1. Germline V gene sequence: CDR1 SGHNT, CDR2 YYREEE (reference sequence). Trimming cost V 4 bases and J 4 bases; bases outside gene matches: 7. The length of the CDR3 is 15 residues. This CDR3 is CASSQDRASYNEQFF. For the CDR3, the DNA is TGTGCCAGCAGCCAGGACAGGGCAAGTTACAATGAGCAGTTCTTC.

J is TRBJ2-3 and V is TRBV12-2; the listed D gene, TRBD1, was not tested against the DNA. TRBV12-2 counts as a pseudogene. The CDR3 consists of 15 residues. The CDR3 loop is CASRLTATSTDTQYF. In DNA form, the CDR3 reads TGTGCAAGTCGCTTGACAGCCACTAGCACAGATACGCAGTATTTT.

The chain uses TRBV25-1 and TRBJ2-1; TRBD1 aligns across 9 bases. Trimming removed 4 bases from V and 10 bases from J; junction bases left unmatched: 5. This CDR3 has 13 amino acids. The germline CDR1 and CDR2 sequences are MGHDK and SYGVNS. The CDR3 spells CASSGTGVREQFF. The CDR3 DNA is TGTGCCAGCAGTGGGACAGGGGTTCGGGAGCAGTTCTTC.

The chain links TRBV5-1 to TRBJ1-1; TRBD1 is a possible D gene (5 bases). Between the trimmed V and J ends, which lost 1 base and 4 bases, there was a span of 14 bases. The CDR3 totals 15 residues. The V gene's germline CDR1 is SGHRS and CDR2 YFSETQ. The CDR3 is CASSLLGEGVTEAFF. The CDR3 DNA reads as TGCGCCAGCAGCTTGTTAGGGGAGGGAGTCACTGAAGCTTTCTTT.

This clone was recorded only once. V usage is TRBV6-5 and J usage is TRBJ1-2, with TRBD1 as a possible D gene (6 bases). The CDR3 totals 15 residues. In germline, CDR1 is MNHEY, CDR2 SVGAGI. With 5 bases removed from V and 0 bases from J, the gap between germline ends came to 13 bases. The CDR3 is CASSQVEGANYGYTF. As DNA, the CDR3 is TGTGCCAGCAGTCAAGTAGAGGGGGCTAACTATGGCTACACCTTC.

The chain recombines TRBV30 with TRBJ1-1, with D possibly TRBD1 on 5 matching bases. Trimming shortened V by 8 bases and J by 3 bases, and 22 bases separated the two germline ends. The germline CDR1 and CDR2 sequences are GTSNPN and SVGIG (reference sequence). CDR3 length equals 15 residues. DNA for the CDR3: TGTGCCCGCTTACCCTCCGGGTGGGGCCACACTGAAGCTTTCTTT. Protein: CARLPSGWGHTEAFF.

The gene calls are TRBV7-8 and TRBJ2-1; TRBD2 matches at 11 bases. Trimming took 9 bases from V and 6 from J; bases not matched to a gene: 13. The germline V gene encodes CDR1 SGHVS and CDR2 FQNEAQ. This CDR3 is built from 16 residues. DNA for the CDR3: TGTGCCAGTTCACCTATCAGGCTAGCGGGAGGCAATGAGCAGTTCTTC. Its protein product is CASSPIRLAGGNEQFF.

The chain uses TRBV11-2 and TRBJ1-3; no definite D call. Germline CDR1 is SGHAT and CDR2 is FQNNGV. The V gene lost 3 bases and the J gene lost 0 bases, with 6 bases spanning the gap. The CDR3 loop spans 14 amino acids. The CDR3 DNA follows: TGTGCCAGCAGCTTTGAGGTCTCTGGAAACACCATATATTTT. Protein sequence: CASSFEVSGNTIYF.

The rearrangement joins TRBV18 to TRBJ2-1, with 8 bases aligning to TRBD2. V lost 0 bases, J lost 6 bases, and 7 bases stayed unmatched. Germline V lookup: CDR1 KGHSH, CDR2 LQKENI. The CDR3 contains 16 residues. The CDR3 DNA reads TGTGCCAGCTCACCACCGAGCGGGAGCTCCCCCAATGAGCAGTTCTTC. Translated, it gives CASSPPSGSSPNEQFF.